These 23 T cell receptor beta chains were sequenced from one sample in a study of T cell responses to AZD1222 COVID-19 vaccine. Repertoires were generated with immunoSEQ multiplex PCR, while TCRdb's copy carries only in-frame clones and drops some. This table has approximately 27,000 clones, around 90% appearing once. This material consisted of peripheral blood, taken on day 0 of AZD1222 vaccination. These receptors originate from an adult in good health.

This clone was detected only a few times. This chain uses TRBV9 with TRBJ2-1; D unclear. Germline assignment: CDR1 SGDLS and CDR2 YYNGEE. Trimming took off 6 bases at V and 4 bases at J, with 8 bases between the two ends. This CDR3 has 12 amino acids. The CDR3 here is CASTGAYNEQFF. Written as DNA, the CDR3 is TGTGCCAGCACAGGAGCTTACAATGAGCAGTTCTTC. The whole variable domain, filled in from reference TRBV9 and TRBJ2-1, reads DSGVTQTPKHLITATGQRVTLRCSPRSGDLSVYWYQQSLDQGLQFLIQYYNGEERAKGNILERFSAQQFPDLHSELNLSSLELGDSALYFCASTGAYNEQFFGPGTRLTVL.

There are a few counts of this clone. The chain is built from TRBV7-9 and TRBJ1-3; no clear D. There are 12 residues in the CDR3. Germline loops: CDR1 SEHNR, CDR2 FQNEAQ (reference sequence). V was cut by 3 bases and J by 4 bases, with 4 bases left in between. The CDR3 spells CASSFRGNTIYF. For the CDR3, the DNA is TGTGCCAGCAGCTTCCGGGGAAACACCATATATTTT.

This chain links TRBV2 with TRBJ2-3; the D gene could be TRBD1 or TRBD2 (6 bases each). V was shortened by 6 bases and J by 8 bases, with 15 bases between the two germline ends. This CDR3 has 13 residues. CDR1 is SNHLY, CDR2 FYNNEI, per germline. CDR3 coding DNA: TGTGCCAGCAGGACCGAGGGGGGCGTTACGCAGTATTTT. Protein: CASRTEGGVTQYF.

The chain recombines TRBV6-1 with TRBJ2-2; 10 nucleotides agree with TRBD1. The CDR3 covers 16 residues. Germline loops: CDR1 MNHNS, CDR2 SASEGT. The ends lost 3 bases at V and 7 bases at J; junction bases unmatched: 8. The CDR3 nucleotides read TGTGCCAGCAGTGATCCACGGGACAGGGGTATCGGGGAGCTGTTTTTT. Its translation: CASSDPRDRGIGELFF.

The rearrangement uses TRBV11-3 and TRBJ2-2; no reliable D call. Germline-derived CDR1 and CDR2 are SGHNT and YENEEA. This CDR3 spans 14 amino acids. V lost 0 bases and J 1 base, leaving 3 bases between the germline ends. The CDR3 spells CASSLEWNTGELFF. Written as DNA, the CDR3 is TGTGCCAGCAGCTTAGAGTGGAACACCGGGGAGCTGTTTTTT.

The CDR3 bases are TGTGCCAGTAGTACACAGGCATATGGCTACACCTTC. Translation: CASSTQAYGYTF. The rearrangement links TRBV19 to TRBJ1-2; TRBD1 might be the D (5 bases). CDR1 and CDR2 from the germline V gene are LNHDA and SQIVND (reference sequence). The V gene lost 4 bases and the J gene lost 5 bases, with 8 bases spanning the gap. This CDR3 comprises 12 residues.

The V call is TRBV6-1, the J call TRBJ1-1; TRBD1 matches 9 bases. The CDR3 sequence is 16 residues long. Germline CDR1 is MNHNS and CDR2 is SASEGT. V shed 8 bases, J shed 4 bases, and the junction held 14 bases outside the gene matches. The CDR3 DNA reads as TGTGCCAGCGGAGAAGGAGGGACAGGGCTGGGCACTGAAGCTTTCTTT. The encoded protein is CASGEGGTGLGTEAFF.

The J gene is TRBJ1-5, the V gene TRBV6-5; D is unclear. The CDR3 covers 13 residues. The V and J ends lost 6 bases and 5 bases respectively, with 11 bases between them. The germline V gene encodes CDR1 MNHEY and CDR2 SVGAGI. CDR3 region: CASRGWWDQPQHF. The CDR3 DNA sequence: TGTGCCAGCAGGGGTTGGTGGGATCAGCCCCAGCATTTT.

This clone was counted a few times. The chain recombines TRBV5-6 with TRBJ2-7; D is unclear. Trimming pared 3 bases from V and 2 bases from J, leaving 12 bases between. CDR1 is SGHDT, CDR2 YYEEEE, per germline. The CDR3 has 14 amino acids. CDR3 region: CASSYRALTYEQYF. In nucleotides, the CDR3 is TGTGCCAGCAGCTACCGGGCCTTAACCTACGAGCAGTACTTC.

The chain carries TRBV24-1 and TRBJ1-5; the D gene is possibly TRBD1 (5 bases). The CDR3 loop spans 14 amino acids. Trimming left V 7 bases short and J 7 bases short, with 16 bases between. Germline V gene data show CDR1 as KGHDR and CDR2 as SFDVKD. The CDR3 sequence: CATSPSRGGQPQHF. CDR3 DNA: TGTGCCACCAGCCCGTCGAGGGGCGGCCAGCCCCAGCATTTT.

J is TRBJ2-2 and V is TRBV7-9; D gene ambiguous. Trimming took 4 bases from V and 4 from J, leaving 4 bases between them. The CDR3 loop spans 12 amino acids. From germline, CDR1 is SEHNR and CDR2 FQNEAQ (reference sequence). The CDR3 here is CASSSSTGELFF. CDR3 DNA sequence: TGTGCCAGCAGCTCCTCCACCGGGGAGCTGTTTTTT.

The chain is built from TRBV6-5 and TRBJ2-7; no clear D gene. Germline CDR1 and CDR2: MNHEY and SVGAGI. The CDR3 is made up of 12 amino acids. Trimming took off 8 bases at V and 0 bases at J, with 8 bases between the two ends. In DNA form, the CDR3 reads TGTGCCAGCCGCGCGAGCTCCTACGAGCAGTACTTC. Translated: CASRASSYEQYF.

The genes are TRBV13 and TRBJ2-7; 9 bases agree with TRBD2. The CDR3 loop spans 14 amino acids. The V gene end was trimmed by 6 bases and the J gene end by 6 bases; junction bases not matched to a gene: 9. Germline V gene data show CDR1 as PRHDT and CDR2 as FYEKMQ (reference sequence). CDR3 region: CASRWGGRAGEQYF. Written as DNA, the CDR3 is TGTGCCAGCAGGTGGGGCGGGAGGGCCGGCGAGCAGTACTTC. The whole variable domain, filled in from reference TRBV13 and TRBJ2-7, reads AAGVIQSPRHLIKEKRETATLKCYPIPRHDTVYWYQQGPGQDPQFLISFYEKMQSDKGSIPDRFSAQQFSDYHSELNMSSLELGDSALYFCASRWGGRAGEQYFGPGTRLTVT.

This clone showed up just once. This chain uses TRBV5-1 with TRBJ2-3; 14 bases line up with TRBD2. The CDR3 has 16 residues. The germline CDR1 and CDR2 sequences are SGHRS and YFSETQ. V was clipped by 4 bases and J by 5 bases; unmatched bases: 6. CDR3 sequence (DNA): TGCGCCAGCAGCGTGGGACTAGCGGGAGCCATAGATACGCAGTATTTT. Encoded protein: CASSVGLAGAIDTQYF.

The chain carries TRBV3-1 (or the pseudogene TRBV3-2) and TRBJ1-3; the D gene is possibly TRBD1 (5 bases). The length of the CDR3 is 15 residues. V was shortened by 0 bases and J by 11 bases, with 17 bases between the two germline ends. From germline, CDR1 is LGHDT and CDR2 YNNKEL (reference sequence). Here the CDR3 reads CASSQDLQVRGAIYF. The CDR3 DNA reads TGTGCCAGCAGCCAAGATCTCCAAGTGCGGGGGGCCATATATTTT.

The chain combines TRBV19 with TRBJ1-2; D is unclear. Looked up from germline, CDR1 is LNHDA and CDR2 is SQIVND (reference sequence). This CDR3 is 15 amino acids long. V gave up 1 base and J gave up 4 bases, with 13 bases separating them. The CDR3 nucleotides are TGTGCCAGTAGTATAGTGGCAGAGGCGGTCTATGGCTACACCTTC. Protein product: CASSIVAEAVYGYTF.

This rearrangement joins TRBV28 to TRBJ1-3, with D uncertain. The CDR3 has 14 residues. CDR1 and CDR2 (germline): MDHEN, SYDVKM. V lost 3 bases and J 0 bases, leaving 6 bases between the germline ends. The chain's CDR3 is CASSFLGSGNTIYF. In nucleotides, the CDR3 is TGTGCCAGCAGTTTTTTGGGCTCTGGAAACACCATATATTTT.

This chain links TRBV6-4 with TRBJ2-3; either TRBD1 or TRBD2 may fit D (5 bases each). Between the trimmed V and J ends, which lost 0 bases and 2 bases, there was a span of 12 bases. Germline-derived CDR1 and CDR2 are MRHNA and SNTAGT. The CDR3 consists of 16 residues. CDR3: CASSDSGTGDTDTQYF. CDR3 bases: TGTGCCAGCAGTGACTCAGGGACCGGGGACACAGATACGCAGTATTTT.

This clone was observed a handful of times. The V and J genes are TRBV7-2 and TRBJ1-6; a weak D match, TRBD1 (5 bases). CDR3 length equals 15 residues. V lost 3 bases and J lost 5, with 11 bases in between. Germline CDR1 reads SGHTA; CDR2 reads FQGNSA. CDR3 sequence reads: CASSLGDGNNSPLHF. The CDR3 bases are TGTGCCAGCAGCTTGGGGGACGGTAATAATTCACCCCTCCACTTT.

CDR3 in DNA: TGTGCCAGCACGCTCGGGGGTAGTGGAGATACGCAGTATTTT. This sequence encodes CASTLGGSGDTQYF. The chain has TRBV6-5 and TRBJ2-3; maybe TRBD2 (6 bases). The CDR3 covers 14 residues. With 7 bases removed from V and 5 bases from J, the gap between germline ends came to 16 bases. Per the germline V gene, CDR1 is MNHEY and CDR2 is SVGAGI.

This CDR3 reads CASSWASGETQYF. DNA for the CDR3: TGTGCCAGCAGTTGGGCCTCCGGGGAGACCCAGTACTTC. V usage is TRBV6-2 or TRBV6-3 and J usage is TRBJ2-5; D uncertain. V was shortened by 4 bases and J by 5 bases, with 11 bases between the two germline ends. CDR3 length: 13 residues. Germline CDR1 MNHEY, CDR2 SVGEGT.

CDR3 coding DNA: TGTGCAAGTCGCTTATCGGACGACTTGGGACAGGGTCTTGTTTTCAATGAGCAGTTCTTC. Its protein product is CASRLSDDLGQGLVFNEQFF. V and J are TRBV12-2 and TRBJ2-1; TRBD1 is the table's D call and was not checked against the DNA. TRBV12-2 counts as a pseudogene. CDR3 length: 20 residues.

This sequence joins TRBV15 and TRBJ1-6, with TRBD1 as a possible D gene (5 bases). V lost 1 base and J lost 11, with 18 bases in between. The CDR3 consists of 16 residues. The germline V gene encodes CDR1 LNHNV and CDR2 YYDKDF (reference sequence). For the CDR3, the DNA is TGTGCCACCAGCAGAGGGAGGGAACAGGAATCCCCACCCCTCCACTTT. This codes for CATSRGREQESPPLHF.